Sequencing of this TCR beta chain was carried out in a study of T cell responses to AZD1222 COVID-19 vaccine. Sequenced by immunoSEQ multiplex PCR; TCRdb stores in-frame clones only, minus some. The table has fewer than 180,000 clones, 75% to 95% seen once. The CDR3 totals 15 residues. CDR1 and CDR2 from the germline V gene are KGHSH and LQKENI. Deletions cut 3 bases from V and 8 bases from J, with 17 bases between. Sequences were derived from peripheral blood, sampled 28 days after the second AZD1222 dose. The chain is built from TRBV18 and TRBJ2-1, with D tentatively TRBD1 (6 bases). The clonotype comes from an adult who received the AZD1222 COVID-19 vaccine. This CDR3 is CASSPFDRKFDEQFF. In DNA, the CDR3 is TGTGCCAGCTCACCCTTCGACAGGAAGTTCGATGAGCAGTTCTTC.